The 26 T cell receptor beta chains in this list originate from one sample, sequenced in a study of T cells in Graves' hyperthyroidism and ophthalmopathy. Amplified regions were TCR beta CDR3 sequences from RNA transcripts. Using the HTBI primer set, a first-round RT-PCR was run on the TCR CDR3. MiXCR, run by TCRdb on the multiplex PCR reads, gives a single entry per CDR3 protein. Found here are about 400,000 distinct CDR3 sequences, 11% to 15% of them singletons; the top ten hold 25% to 30%. The material sequenced was blood. The receptors shown here come from a man between 50 and 59 years old with Graves' ophthalmopathy.

The chain recombines TRBV11-2 with TRBJ2-1, with D possibly matching TRBD1 (6 bases). Between the trimmed V and J ends, which lost 5 bases and 4 bases, there was a span of 27 bases. The CDR3 totals 19 residues. Germline-derived CDR1 and CDR2 are SGHAT and FQNNGV. The CDR3 here is CASSRPVRTATTPYNEQFF. The CDR3 DNA is TGTGCCAGCAGCCGACCGGTGAGGACAGCGACGACACCATACAATGAGCAGTTCTTC.

This clonotype showed up just a few times. This rearrangement joins TRBV3-1 to TRBJ2-1; 7 bases agree with TRBD1. Germline assignment: CDR1 LGHDT and CDR2 YNNKEL (reference sequence). With V trimmed by 4 bases and J by 3 bases, 6 bases remained unmatched. The CDR3 contains 15 residues. CDR3 coding DNA: TGTGCCAGCAGCCGTCCCAGGGGGTTCTACAATGAGCAGTTCTTC. Its translation: CASSRPRGFYNEQFF.

This clonotype was observed a handful of times. The chain employs TRBV12-3 or TRBV12-4 and TRBJ1-6, with 9 bases fitting TRBD1. V dropped 7 bases and J dropped 7; count of bases not matched to a gene: 2. This CDR3 is 13 amino acids long. DNA for the CDR3: TGTGCCAGCAACAGGGGGCTGAATTCACCCCTCCACTTT. It codes for CASNRGLNSPLHF.

This clonotype was recorded many times. The chain joins TRBV7-2 to TRBJ2-1; D might be TRBD2 (6 bases). V lost 5 bases and J 4 bases, leaving 6 bases between the germline ends. Germline assignment: CDR1 SGHTA and CDR2 FQGNSA. The CDR3 is made up of 12 amino acids. The CDR3 sequence: CASSGRYNEQFF. The DNA of the CDR3 is TGTGCCAGCAGCGGGAGGTACAATGAGCAGTTCTTC.

This clonotype turned up a few times. This chain connects TRBV3-1 to TRBJ2-7; D call uncertain. This CDR3 spans 16 amino acids. Deletions cut 1 base from V and 0 bases from J, with 13 bases between. Germline loops: CDR1 LGHDT, CDR2 YNNKEL (reference sequence). The CDR3 DNA reads TGTGCCAGCAGCCAAGCCACATTTAGGAACTCCTACGAGCAGTACTTC. Its protein product is CASSQATFRNSYEQYF.

This clonotype was seen more than once but under ten times. The J gene is TRBJ2-1, the V gene TRBV2; 8 bases map to TRBD2. The CDR3 contains 15 residues. From germline, CDR1 is SNHLY and CDR2 FYNNEI. The ends lost 4 bases at V and 0 bases at J; junction bases unmatched: 2. The CDR3 bases are TGTGCCAGCAGTGGCGGGAGGCTCTCCTACAATGAGCAGTTCTTC. Translated, it gives CASSGGRLSYNEQFF.

This clonotype was seen repeatedly, ten times or more. The CDR3 bases are TGCAGCGTTCGGGGGGGCGGAAACACTGAAGCTTTCTTT. This gives the protein CSVRGGGNTEAFF. V gene TRBV29-1 combines with J gene TRBJ1-1; D may be TRBD1 (6 bases). From germline, CDR1 is SQVTM and CDR2 ANQGSEA. V was cut by 5 bases and J by 2 bases, with 12 bases left in between. The length of the CDR3 is 13 residues.

The chain joins TRBV15 to TRBJ1-2; possibly TRBD1 for D (5 bases). Germline lookup yields CDR1 LNHNV and CDR2 YYDKDF (reference sequence). This CDR3 has 12 amino acids. Trimming cost V 0 bases and J 7 bases, with 6 bases left between them. The CDR3 nucleotides read TGTGCCACCAGCAGAGATGGGGGTGGCTACACCTTC. Protein: CATSRDGGGYTF.

This clonotype was seen repeatedly, ten times or more. The chain recombines TRBV7-8 with TRBJ2-7; no firm D call. V shed 5 bases and J shed 2 bases, with 10 bases lying between them. The CDR3 is 13 residues long. Per germline, CDR1 SGHVS and CDR2 FQNEAQ. The CDR3 sequence is CASSTHSAYEQYF. CDR3 nucleotides: TGTGCCAGCAGCACCCATTCTGCCTACGAGCAGTACTTC. The full variable domain, its missing parts supplied by reference TRBV7-8 and TRBJ2-7, is GAGVSQSPRYKVAKRGQDVALRCDPISGHVSLFWYQQALGQGPEFLTYFQNEAQLDKSGLPSDRFFAERPEGSVSTLKIQRTQQEDSAVYLCASSTHSAYEQYFGPGTRLTVT.

This clonotype was observed at least ten times. The V gene is TRBV4-1, the J gene TRBJ2-5, with TRBD2 matching 9 bases. J lost 4 bases, V lost 3 bases, and 9 bases had no gene match. The CDR3 length is 16 residues. Germline V gene sequence: CDR1 MGHRA, CDR2 YSYEKL. CDR3 sequence: CASSQGVAGEGETQYF. CDR3 coding DNA: TGCGCCAGCAGCCAGGGTGTAGCGGGAGAGGGAGAGACCCAGTACTTC.

The table lists this clonotype with a few counts. The rearrangement joins TRBV20-1 to TRBJ1-5; a weak D match, TRBD1 (5 bases). V shed 5 bases and J shed 4 bases, with 15 bases lying between them. The CDR3 sequence is 14 residues long. From germline, CDR1 is DFQATT and CDR2 SNEGSKA (reference sequence). Here the CDR3 DNA reads TGCAGTGCTTCGCGGGACGGGGGGAATCAGCCCCAGCATTTT. Its protein product is CSASRDGGNQPQHF.

This clonotype was found a few times. V usage is TRBV18 and J usage is TRBJ2-3; TRBD2 might be the D (6 bases). CDR1 is KGHSH, CDR2 LQKENI, per germline. V shed 1 base and J shed 2 bases, with 10 bases lying between them. The CDR3 is made up of 15 amino acids. CDR3 in amino acids: CASSPRSGDTDTQYF. The CDR3 region has the DNA TGTGCCAGCTCACCACGTTCGGGGGACACAGATACGCAGTATTTT.

This clonotype was picked up many times. This rearrangement joins TRBV28 to TRBJ2-7; 7 nucleotides line up with TRBD2. V trimming: 6 bases; J trimming: 3 bases; junction bases outside the gene matches: 11. The CDR3 totals 15 residues. In germline, CDR1 is MDHEN, CDR2 SYDVKM. CDR3 DNA: TGTGCCAGCAGAGCTCGAGCGGGATTTGACTACGAGCAGTACTTC. Encoded protein: CASRARAGFDYEQYF.

This clonotype came up many times. The rearrangement links TRBV3-1 to TRBJ1-5; D gene unclear. Trimming left V 0 bases short and J 4 bases short, with 7 bases between. CDR3 size: 14 residues. CDR1 and CDR2 (germline): LGHDT, YNNKEL (reference sequence). The CDR3 DNA follows: TGTGCCAGCAGCCAAGACGGCCTAAATCAGCCCCAGCATTTT. Translation gives CASSQDGLNQPQHF. Filled out from reference TRBV3-1 and TRBJ1-5, the complete variable domain reads DTAVSQTPKYLVTQMGNDKSIKCEQNLGHDTMYWYKQDSKKFLKIMFSYNNKELIINETVPNRFSPKSPDKAHLNLHINSLELGDSAVYFCASSQDGLNQPQHFGDGTRLSIL.

This clonotype was recorded at least ten times. The CDR3 loop reads CASSDARFETGEREQYF. As DNA, the CDR3 is TGTGCCAGCAGCGACGCTCGCTTTGAGACAGGGGAGAGGGAGCAGTACTTC. This chain connects TRBV6-1 to TRBJ2-7; TRBD1 matches 8 bases. Germline V gene data show CDR1 as MNHNS and CDR2 as SASEGT. Unmatched junction bases numbered 20, after V lost 6 bases and J lost 7 bases. The CDR3 is made up of 17 amino acids.

This clonotype turned up a few times. The J gene is TRBJ2-3, the V gene TRBV4-1; 14 bases agree with TRBD2. V was pared by 3 bases and J by 6 bases, with 11 bases of the junction left unmatched. Germline values: CDR1 MGHRA, CDR2 YSYEKL. CDR3 length equals 18 residues. The CDR3 reads CASSQGERTSGRRDTQYF. CDR3 nucleotide sequence: TGCGCCAGCAGCCAGGGTGAGCGGACTAGCGGGAGGAGGGATACGCAGTATTTT.

This clonotype was picked up many times. J is TRBJ2-1 and V is TRBV11-2, with D unclear. CDR1 is SGHAT, CDR2 FQNNGV, per germline. The CDR3 contains 16 residues. V lost 1 base and J 2 bases, leaving 12 bases between the germline ends. The CDR3 DNA follows: TGTGCCAGCAGCTTAGTTTTAGCTGCGACCTACAATGAGCAGTTCTTC. Translating gives CASSLVLAATYNEQFF.

This clonotype was seen a handful of times. The chain combines TRBV11-2 with TRBJ1-6; 8 positions agree with TRBD1. The CDR3 contains 14 residues. Germline CDR1 reads SGHAT; CDR2 reads FQNNGV. Trimming took 5 bases from V and 8 from J; bases not matched to a gene: 5. In nucleotides, the CDR3 is TGTGCCAGCAGCCCCCAGGGGGCTGATTCACCCCTCCACTTT. Its protein product is CASSPQGADSPLHF.

This clonotype was recorded at least ten times. This rearrangement joins TRBV6-5 to TRBJ2-7, with TRBD2 identical over 11 bases. The J segment lost 3 bases and the V segment lost 2 bases, leaving 9 bases of the junction unmatched. The germline V gene has CDR1 MNHEY and CDR2 SVGAGI. The CDR3 loop spans 17 amino acids. DNA of the CDR3: TGTGCCAGCAGTTACCAGGTAGCGGGAGGGAATTTCTACGAGCAGTACTTC. Protein product: CASSYQVAGGNFYEQYF.

Ten or more counts support this clonotype. CDR3 protein: CSAKTPGYEQYF. CDR3 DNA sequence: TGCAGTGCAAAGACCCCAGGGTACGAGCAGTACTTC. V gene TRBV20-1 combines with J gene TRBJ2-7; tentatively, D is TRBD1 (5 bases). The germline V gene has CDR1 DFQATT and CDR2 SNEGSKA (reference sequence). This CDR3 spans 12 amino acids. V lost 6 bases and J 4 bases, leaving 13 bases between the germline ends.

In the case of this clonotype: Sequence at one end of the junction differs from germline and may be a read error. The chain uses TRBV24-1 and TRBJ1-5; perhaps TRBD1 as D (5 bases). The germline gives CDR1 KGHDR, CDR2 SFDVKD. There are 16 residues in the CDR3. CDR3 nucleotides: TGTGCCACCAGTGATACCAGACCAGGGTCTAATCAGCCCCGGCATTTT. This sequence encodes CATSDTRPGSNQPRHF.

Regarding this clonotype: A much larger clonotype is one base distant, so this may be a read error. This chain uses TRBV20-1 with TRBJ1-6; a weak D match, TRBD1 (5 bases). This CDR3 comprises 13 residues. The V end was cut by 3 bases, the J end by 7 bases, with 10 bases between. From germline, CDR1 is DFQATT and CDR2 SNEGSKA (reference sequence). The CDR3 sequence: CSASGGENSPLHF. Written as DNA, the CDR3 is TGCAGTGCTAGTGGGGGGGAAAATTCACCCCTCCACTTT.

The chain is built from TRBV20-1 and TRBJ2-1; 7 bases are shared with TRBD2. Germline-derived CDR1 and CDR2 are DFQATT and SNEGSKA (reference sequence). Unmatched junction bases numbered 12, after V lost 1 base and J lost 0 bases. The CDR3 is 18 residues long. CDR3: CSARVLAHTENSYNEQFF. For the CDR3, the DNA is TGCAGTGCTAGAGTACTAGCGCATACTGAAAACTCCTACAATGAGCAGTTCTTC.

This clonotype showed up just a few times. V gene TRBV4-1 combines with J gene TRBJ1-1, with unresolved D. The CDR3 totals 16 residues. Trimming removed 1 base from V and 0 bases from J, with 12 bases in between. Germline V CDR1 and CDR2: MGHRA, YSYEKL. The CDR3 DNA follows: TGCGCCAGCAGCCAAGGTCACTCCGATATGAACACTGAAGCTTTCTTT. The encoded protein is CASSQGHSDMNTEAFF.

This clonotype was recorded many times. This rearrangement joins TRBV28 to TRBJ2-3; D gene uncertain. In germline, CDR1 is MDHEN, CDR2 SYDVKM. This CDR3 has 14 amino acids. V was pared by 7 bases and J by 0 bases, with 11 bases between. The CDR3 region has the DNA TGTGCCAGCAAGCTTGTAGGGAGCACAGATACGCAGTATTTT. Translated, it gives CASKLVGSTDTQYF.

This clonotype was seen only a few times. The V and J genes are TRBV9 and TRBJ2-1, with D tentatively TRBD2 (6 bases). Trimming took off 6 bases at V and 4 bases at J, with 17 bases between the two ends. The CDR3 covers 15 residues. Germline V CDR1 and CDR2: SGDLS, YYNGEE. This CDR3 reads CASNPRDSGYNEQFF. CDR3 sequence (DNA): TGTGCCAGCAACCCACGGGATAGCGGTTACAATGAGCAGTTCTTC.